Each of the 6 T cell receptor beta chains below was sequenced from the same sample in a study of blood T cell repertoires in COVID-19. TCRdb's copy holds only in-frame clones and misses some; the assay was immunoSEQ multiplex PCR. The table has some 270,000 clones, around 88% seen once. Sequenced sample: peripheral blood. The receptors stem from a woman aged 80 or over with COVID-19, enrolled during active disease.

The V and J genes are TRBV4-1 and TRBJ2-3, with no clear D. The CDR3 runs 14 residues. V lost 1 base, J lost 5 bases, and 10 bases lay in between. Germline V gene data show CDR1 as MGHRA and CDR2 as YSYEKL. CDR3 sequence (DNA): TGCGCCAGCAGCCAAGCATCAGCGCGAGATACGCAGTATTTT. Its translation: CASSQASARDTQYF.

The chain carries TRBV7-9 and TRBJ2-7, with 7 bases lining up with TRBD1. The V gene's germline CDR1 is SEHNR and CDR2 FQNEAQ (reference sequence). CDR3 size: 15 residues. V shed 4 bases, J shed 1 base, and the junction held 7 bases outside the gene matches. The CDR3 DNA is TGTGCCAGCAGCTCCGGCCCAGGGGGATCCTACGAGCAGTACTTC. As protein: CASSSGPGGSYEQYF.

This chain links TRBV18 with TRBJ1-4; D perhaps matches TRBD1 (5 bases). The germline gives CDR1 KGHSH, CDR2 LQKENI. V lost 2 bases and J lost 8, with 15 bases in between. The CDR3 spans 15 residues. This CDR3 reads CASSPTSGTGEKLFF. In DNA form, the CDR3 reads TGTGCCAGCTCACCAACCTCAGGGACTGGGGAAAAACTGTTTTTT. The variable domain in full, with the rest retrieved from reference TRBV18 and TRBJ1-4, is NAGVMQNPRHLVRRRGQEARLRCSPMKGHSHVYWYRQLPEEGLKFMVYLQKENIIDESGMPKERFSAEFPKEGPSILRIQQVVRGDSAAYFCASSPTSGTGEKLFFGSGTQLSVL.

The chain employs TRBV4-1 and TRBJ1-1, with 8 bases fitting TRBD1. Germline CDR1 is MGHRA and CDR2 is YSYEKL. Unmatched junction bases numbered 2, after V lost 1 base and J lost 10 bases. This CDR3 is built from 12 residues. The CDR3 sequence is CASSQGQGRAFF. In nucleotides, the CDR3 is TGCGCCAGCAGCCAAGGACAGGGGAGAGCTTTCTTT.

The chain has TRBV5-6 and TRBJ2-1, with D possibly being TRBD2 (6 bases). This CDR3 has 15 residues. V gave up 4 bases and J gave up 6 bases, with 17 bases separating them. The germline V gene encodes CDR1 SGHDT and CDR2 YYEEEE. This CDR3 reads CASSPRLVQRNEQFF. The CDR3, as DNA: TGTGCCAGCAGCCCAAGACTAGTCCAACGCAATGAGCAGTTCTTC.

The V call is TRBV2, the J call TRBJ1-5; tentatively, D is TRBD1 (6 bases). Looked up from germline, CDR1 is SNHLY and CDR2 is FYNNEI. The CDR3 extends over 15 amino acids. Trimming cost V 1 base and J 4 bases, with 11 bases left between them. CDR3 nucleotides: TGTGCCAGCAGTGAAGAGCAGGGGATTAATCAGCCCCAGCATTTT. Translated: CASSEEQGINQPQHF.